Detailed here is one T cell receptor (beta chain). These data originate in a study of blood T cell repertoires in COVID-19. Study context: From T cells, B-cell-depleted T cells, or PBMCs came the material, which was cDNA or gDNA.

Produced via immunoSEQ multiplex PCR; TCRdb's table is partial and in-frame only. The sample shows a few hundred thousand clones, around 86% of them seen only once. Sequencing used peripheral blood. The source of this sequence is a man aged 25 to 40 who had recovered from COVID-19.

This CDR3 is CASSLTESSYEQYF. The CDR3 DNA follows: TGTGCCAGCAGCTTAACAGAGAGCTCCTACGAGCAGTACTTC. The gene calls are TRBV13 and TRBJ2-7; D is uncertain. V lost 2 bases to trimming and J lost 0 bases, with 8 bases between them. Germline CDR1 reads PRHDT; CDR2 reads FYEKMQ (reference sequence). CDR3 length equals 14 residues. The entire variable domain, with the rest obtained from reference TRBV13 and TRBJ2-7, is as follows: AAGVIQSPRHLIKEKRETATLKCYPIPRHDTVYWYQQGPGQDPQFLISFYEKMQSDKGSIPDRFSAQQFSDYHSELNMSSLELGDSALYFCASSLTESSYEQYFGPGTRLTVT.